A selection of T cell receptor beta chains follows, all from one sample in a study of OX40 agonist ivuxolimab in advanced cancers. TCRdb's table, derived via immunoSEQ multiplex PCR, lists solely in-frame clones and lacks some. The table has approximately 52,000 clones, about four fifths seen once. Material: CD4+ or CD8+ T cells sorted from blood, obtained in a trial of the OX40 agonist ivuxolimab. The origin of the receptors is an adult with an advanced solid tumor such as melanoma, head and neck, liver or kidney cancer. The CDR3 runs from the conserved cysteine through the conserved F or W. A D gene is named only where the DNA matches it firmly. Not all rows give a size; the values are once, few, many and, for expanded clones, a class.

D gene: TRBD2
clone size: .
J gene: TRBJ2-7
V gene: TRBV9
CDR3 protein: CASSASAGGPAHEQYF
CDR3 DNA: TGTGCCAGCAGCGCGTCAGCGGGAGGGCCCGCCCACGAGCAGTACTTC

D gene: .
clone size: few
J gene: TRBJ2-7
V gene: TRBV5-1
CDR3 protein: CASSPDPGLPEQYF
CDR3 DNA: TGCGCCAGCAGCCCTGACCCGGGACTCCCTGAGCAGTACTTC

D gene: .
clone size: .
J gene: TRBJ2-6
V gene: TRBV18
CDR3 protein: CASSGPTSGANVLTF
CDR3 DNA: TGTGCCAGCTCGGGGCCAACCTCTGGGGCCAACGTCCTGACTTTC

D gene: TRBD1
clone size: .
J gene: TRBJ2-5
V gene: TRBV6-4
CDR3 protein: CASMNRGKTQYF
CDR3 DNA: TGTGCCAGCATGAACAGGGGAAAGACCCAGTACTTC

D gene: TRBD1
clone size: .
J gene: TRBJ2-7
V gene: TRBV2
CDR3 protein: CASRSTGGNEQYF
CDR3 DNA: TGTGCCAGCAGATCGACAGGGGGCAACGAGCAGTACTTC

D gene: TRBD1
clone size: .
J gene: TRBJ2-7
V gene: TRBV28
CDR3 protein: CASRDRPREQYF
CDR3 DNA: TGTGCCAGCAGGGACAGGCCTCGCGAGCAGTACTTC

D gene: .
clone size: .
J gene: TRBJ2-7
V gene: TRBV5-6
CDR3 protein: CASSFNARLTDYEQYF
CDR3 DNA: TGTGCCAGCAGCTTTAATGCACGCCTGACAGACTACGAGCAGTACTTC

D gene: TRBD2
clone size: .
J gene: TRBJ2-5
V gene: TRBV7-2
CDR3 protein: CASSAASGTYQETQYF
CDR3 DNA: TGTGCCAGCAGCGCAGCTAGCGGGACCTACCAAGAGACCCAGTACTTC

D gene: .
clone size: .
J gene: TRBJ2-6
V gene: TRBV7-2
CDR3 protein: CASSPDGTSGANVLTF
CDR3 DNA: TGTGCCAGCAGCCCGGACGGTACCTCTGGGGCCAACGTCCTGACTTTC

D gene: .
clone size: .
J gene: TRBJ1-5
V gene: TRBV19
CDR3 protein: CASSIAGTSSQHF
CDR3 DNA: TGTGCCAGTAGTATAGCGGGGACAAGTTCCCAGCATTTT

D gene: .
clone size: .
J gene: TRBJ1-5
V gene: TRBV5-1
CDR3 protein: CASSPVAGPGQPQHF
CDR3 DNA: TGCGCCAGCAGCCCCGTTGCGGGGCCGGGTCAGCCCCAGCATTTT

D gene: .
clone size: few
J gene: TRBJ2-7
V gene: TRBV18
CDR3 protein: CASSPPGNVIYEQYF
CDR3 DNA: TGTGCCAGCTCACCACCAGGGAACGTGATCTACGAGCAGTACTTC

D gene: TRBD2
clone size: .
J gene: TRBJ2-3
V gene: TRBV28
CDR3 protein: CASSFLRGSSTDTQYF
CDR3 DNA: TGTGCCAGCAGTTTTCTGCGGGGGAGTAGCACAGATACGCAGTATTTT

D gene: .
clone size: .
J gene: TRBJ2-7
V gene: TRBV6-5
CDR3 protein: CASKLQGSPGEQYF
CDR3 DNA: TGTGCCAGCAAGCTACAGGGTAGCCCAGGCGAGCAGTACTTC

D gene: .
clone size: medium-sized
J gene: TRBJ1-2
V gene: TRBV2
CDR3 protein: CASSEAQDDWSYGYTF
CDR3 DNA: TGTGCCAGCAGTGAGGCGCAGGACGATTGGAGCTATGGCTACACCTTC

D gene: TRBD2
clone size: .
J gene: TRBJ2-1
V gene: TRBV19
CDR3 protein: CASSLRLAGGSGNEQFF
CDR3 DNA: TGTGCCAGTAGTCTAAGACTAGCGGGGGGGTCGGGCAATGAGCAGTTCTTC

D gene: .
clone size: .
J gene: TRBJ1-5
V gene: TRBV7-2
CDR3 protein: CASSLASQPQHF
CDR3 DNA: TGTGCCAGCAGCTTAGCCTCTCAGCCCCAGCATTTT

D gene: TRBD1
clone size: few
J gene: TRBJ2-7
V gene: TRBV4-1
CDR3 protein: CASSQAPHGTGVDHEQYF
CDR3 DNA: TGCGCCAGCAGCCAAGCCCCGCACGGGACAGGGGTCGACCACGAGCAGTACTTC

D gene: TRBD2
clone size: .
J gene: TRBJ2-3
V gene: TRBV18
CDR3 protein: CASSRGLAPDTQYF
CDR3 DNA: TGTGCCAGCTCACGCGGACTAGCCCCAGATACGCAGTATTTT

D gene: .
clone size: .
J gene: TRBJ2-5
V gene: TRBV7-2
CDR3 protein: CASSRGGVKETQYF
CDR3 DNA: TGTGCCAGCAGCCGAGGGGGGGTCAAAGAGACCCAGTACTTC